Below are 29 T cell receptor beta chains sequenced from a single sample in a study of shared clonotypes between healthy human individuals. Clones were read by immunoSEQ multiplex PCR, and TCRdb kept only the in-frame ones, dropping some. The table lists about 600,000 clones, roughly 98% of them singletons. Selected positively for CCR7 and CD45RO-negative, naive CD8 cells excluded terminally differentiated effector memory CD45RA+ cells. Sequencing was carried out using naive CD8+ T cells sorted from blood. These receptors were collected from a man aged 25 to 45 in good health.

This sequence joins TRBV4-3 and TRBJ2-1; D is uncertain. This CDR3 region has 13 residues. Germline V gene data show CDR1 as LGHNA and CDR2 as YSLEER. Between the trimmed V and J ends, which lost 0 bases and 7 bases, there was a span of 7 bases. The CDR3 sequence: CASSQERRNEQFF. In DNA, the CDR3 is TGCGCCAGCAGCCAAGAACGCCGGAATGAGCAGTTCTTC.

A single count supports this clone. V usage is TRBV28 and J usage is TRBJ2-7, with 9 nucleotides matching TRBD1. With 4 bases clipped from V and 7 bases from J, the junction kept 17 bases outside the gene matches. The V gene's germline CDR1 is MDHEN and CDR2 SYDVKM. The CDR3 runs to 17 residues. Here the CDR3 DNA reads TGTGCCAGCAGTTCACCCACCCGGGGACAGGGCGTGGGGGAGCAGTACTTC. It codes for CASSSPTRGQGVGEQYF.

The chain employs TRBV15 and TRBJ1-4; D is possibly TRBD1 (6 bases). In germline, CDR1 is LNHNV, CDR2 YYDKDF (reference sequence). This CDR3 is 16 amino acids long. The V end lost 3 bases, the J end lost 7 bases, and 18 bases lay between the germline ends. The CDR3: CATSSTDRLIGEKLFF. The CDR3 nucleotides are TGTGCCACCAGCAGTACTGACAGGCTGATTGGTGAAAAACTGTTTTTT. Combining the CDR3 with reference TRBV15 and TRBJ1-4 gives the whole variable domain DAMVIQNPRYQVTQFGKPVTLSCSQTLNHNVMYWYQQKSSQAPKLLFHYYDKDFNNEADTPDNFQSRRPNTSFCFLDIRSPGLGDTAMYLCATSSTDRLIGEKLFFGSGTQLSVL.

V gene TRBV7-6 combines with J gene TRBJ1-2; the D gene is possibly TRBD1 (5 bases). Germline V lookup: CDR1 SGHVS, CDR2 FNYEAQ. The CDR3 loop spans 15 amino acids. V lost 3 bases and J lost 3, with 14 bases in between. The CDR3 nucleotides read TGTGCCAGCAGCTTTTGGCCCCAGGGAGACTATGGCTACACCTTC. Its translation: CASSFWPQGDYGYTF.

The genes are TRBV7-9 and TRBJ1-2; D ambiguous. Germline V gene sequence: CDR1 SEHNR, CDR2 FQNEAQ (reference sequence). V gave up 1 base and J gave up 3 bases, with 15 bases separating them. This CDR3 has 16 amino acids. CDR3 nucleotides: TGTGCCAGCAGCTTAGATTCTGGGGATTATGACTATGGCTACACCTTC. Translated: CASSLDSGDYDYGYTF. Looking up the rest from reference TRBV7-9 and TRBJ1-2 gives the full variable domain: DTGVSQNPRHKITKRGQNVTFRCDPISEHNRLYWYRQTLGQGPEFLTYFQNEAQLEKSRLLSDRFSAERPKGSFSTLEIQRTEQGDSAMYLCASSLDSGDYDYGYTFGSGTRLTVV.

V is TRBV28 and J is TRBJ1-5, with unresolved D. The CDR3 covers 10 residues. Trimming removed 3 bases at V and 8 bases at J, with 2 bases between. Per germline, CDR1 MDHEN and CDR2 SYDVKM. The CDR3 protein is CASSFEPQHF. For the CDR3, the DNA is TGTGCCAGCAGTTTTGAGCCCCAGCATTTT.

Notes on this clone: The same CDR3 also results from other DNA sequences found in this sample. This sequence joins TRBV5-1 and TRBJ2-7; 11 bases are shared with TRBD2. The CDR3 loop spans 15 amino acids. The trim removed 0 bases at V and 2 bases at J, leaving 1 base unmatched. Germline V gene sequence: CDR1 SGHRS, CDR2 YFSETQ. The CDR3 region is CASSLELAGAYEQYF. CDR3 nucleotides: TGCGCCAGCAGCTTGGAACTAGCGGGGGCCTACGAGCAGTACTTC.

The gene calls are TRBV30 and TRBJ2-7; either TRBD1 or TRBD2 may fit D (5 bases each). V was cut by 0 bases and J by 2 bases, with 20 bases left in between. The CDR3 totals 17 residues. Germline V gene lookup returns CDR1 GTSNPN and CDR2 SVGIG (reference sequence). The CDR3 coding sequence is TGTGCCTGGAGTGTCGGCGTGAGGGGCGATTTTGCCTACGAGCAGTACTTC. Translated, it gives CAWSVGVRGDFAYEQYF.

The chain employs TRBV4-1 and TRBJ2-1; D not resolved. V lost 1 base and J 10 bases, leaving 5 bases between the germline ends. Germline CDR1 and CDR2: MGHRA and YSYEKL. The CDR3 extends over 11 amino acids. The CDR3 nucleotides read TGCGCCAGCAGCCAAGGGGAAGAGCAGTTCTTC. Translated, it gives CASSQGEEQFF.

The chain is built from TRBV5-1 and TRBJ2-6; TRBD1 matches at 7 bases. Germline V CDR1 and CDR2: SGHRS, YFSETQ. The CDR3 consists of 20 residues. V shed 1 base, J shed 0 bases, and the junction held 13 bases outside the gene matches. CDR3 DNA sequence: TGCGCCAGCAGCTTGTATAGTGGTGGACAGGTGGACTCTGGGGCCAACGTCCTGACTTTC. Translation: CASSLYSGGQVDSGANVLTF.

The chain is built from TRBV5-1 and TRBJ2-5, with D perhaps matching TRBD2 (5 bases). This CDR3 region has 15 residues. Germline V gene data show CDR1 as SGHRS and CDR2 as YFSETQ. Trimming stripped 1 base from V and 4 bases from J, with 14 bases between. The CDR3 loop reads CASSLNVRAGETQYF. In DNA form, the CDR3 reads TGCGCCAGCAGCTTGAATGTGCGTGCGGGAGAGACCCAGTACTTC.

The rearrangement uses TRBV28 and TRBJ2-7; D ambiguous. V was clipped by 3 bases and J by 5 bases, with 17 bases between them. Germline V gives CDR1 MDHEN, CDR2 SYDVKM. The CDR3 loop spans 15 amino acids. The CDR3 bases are TGTGCCAGCAGTTTCAGTGCGACTTACCCGGACGAGCAGTACTTC. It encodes CASSFSATYPDEQYF.

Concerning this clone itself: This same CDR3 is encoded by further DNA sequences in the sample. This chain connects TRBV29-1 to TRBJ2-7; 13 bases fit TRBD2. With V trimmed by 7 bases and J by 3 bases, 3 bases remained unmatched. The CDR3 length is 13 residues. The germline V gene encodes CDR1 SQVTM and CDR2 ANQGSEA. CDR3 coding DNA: TGCAGCGGAAGGACTAGCGGGAGCTACGAGCAGTACTTC. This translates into CSGRTSGSYEQYF.

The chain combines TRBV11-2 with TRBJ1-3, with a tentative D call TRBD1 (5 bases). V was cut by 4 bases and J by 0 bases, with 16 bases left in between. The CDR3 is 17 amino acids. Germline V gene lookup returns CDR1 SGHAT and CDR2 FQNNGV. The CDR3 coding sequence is TGTGCCAGCAGCTCCCCGGGGGGACTCGGCTCTGGAAACACCATATATTTT. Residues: CASSSPGGLGSGNTIYF.

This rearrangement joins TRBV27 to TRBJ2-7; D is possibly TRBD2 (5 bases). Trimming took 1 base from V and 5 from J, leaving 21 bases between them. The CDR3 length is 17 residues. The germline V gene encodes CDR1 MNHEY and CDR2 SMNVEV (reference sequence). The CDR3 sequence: CASSLFSGNPTRDEQYF. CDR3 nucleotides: TGTGCCAGCAGTTTATTCTCTGGCAACCCCACGAGGGACGAGCAGTACTTC.

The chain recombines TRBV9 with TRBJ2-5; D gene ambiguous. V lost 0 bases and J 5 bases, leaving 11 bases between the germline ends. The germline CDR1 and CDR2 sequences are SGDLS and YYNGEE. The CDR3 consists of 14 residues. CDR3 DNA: TGTGCCAGCAGCGTAGAAGTAGAGAGGGAGACCCAGTACTTC. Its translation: CASSVEVERETQYF. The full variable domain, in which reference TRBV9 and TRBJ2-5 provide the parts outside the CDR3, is DSGVTQTPKHLITATGQRVTLRCSPRSGDLSVYWYQQSLDQGLQFLIQYYNGEERAKGNILERFSAQQFPDLHSELNLSSLELGDSALYFCASSVEVERETQYFGPGTRLLVL.

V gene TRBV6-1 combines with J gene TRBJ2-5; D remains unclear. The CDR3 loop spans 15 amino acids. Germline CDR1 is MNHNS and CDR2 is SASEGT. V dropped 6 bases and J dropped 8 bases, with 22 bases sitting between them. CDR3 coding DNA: TGTGCCAGCAGGGGGTCAGCTATTCTGTATGCCACCCAGTACTTC. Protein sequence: CASRGSAILYATQYF.

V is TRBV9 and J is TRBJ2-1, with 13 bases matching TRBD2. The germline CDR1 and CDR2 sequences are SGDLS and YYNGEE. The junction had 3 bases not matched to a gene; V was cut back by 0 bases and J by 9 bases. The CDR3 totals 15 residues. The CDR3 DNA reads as TGTGCCAGCAGCGTAGGGACTAGCGGGAGACTTGAGCAGTTCTTC. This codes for CASSVGTSGRLEQFF.

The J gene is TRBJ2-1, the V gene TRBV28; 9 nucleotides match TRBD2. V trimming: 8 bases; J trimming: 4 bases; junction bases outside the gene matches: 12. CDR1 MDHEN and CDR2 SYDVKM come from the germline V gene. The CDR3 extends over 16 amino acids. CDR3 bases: TGTGCCAGCCGACGACTAGCGGAGTCCCCTTACAATGAGCAGTTCTTC. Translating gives CASRRLAESPYNEQFF.

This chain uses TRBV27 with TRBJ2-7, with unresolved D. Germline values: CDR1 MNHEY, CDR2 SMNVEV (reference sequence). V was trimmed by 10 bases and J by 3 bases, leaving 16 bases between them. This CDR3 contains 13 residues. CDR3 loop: CATSYRSFYEQYF. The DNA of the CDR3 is TGTGCCACGTCATACCGGAGTTTCTACGAGCAGTACTTC.

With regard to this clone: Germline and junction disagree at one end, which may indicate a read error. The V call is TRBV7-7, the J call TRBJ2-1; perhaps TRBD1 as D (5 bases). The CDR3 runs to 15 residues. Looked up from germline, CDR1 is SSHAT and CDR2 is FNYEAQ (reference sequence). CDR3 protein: CASSSDSASYNEQFF. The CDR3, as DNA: TGTGCTAGCAGCTCCGACAGCGCTTCCTACAATGAGCAGTTCTTC.

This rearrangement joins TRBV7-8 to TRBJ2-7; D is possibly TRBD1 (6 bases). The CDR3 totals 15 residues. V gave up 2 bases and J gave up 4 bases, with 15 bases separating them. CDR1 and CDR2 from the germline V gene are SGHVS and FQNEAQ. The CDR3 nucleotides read TGTGCCAGCAGCTTACTCCGGACAGACGCATACGAGCAGTACTTC. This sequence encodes CASSLLRTDAYEQYF.

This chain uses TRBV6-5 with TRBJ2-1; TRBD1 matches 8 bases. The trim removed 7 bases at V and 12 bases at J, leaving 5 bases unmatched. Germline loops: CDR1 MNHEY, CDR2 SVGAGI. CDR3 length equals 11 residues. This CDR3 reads CASKGGTGQFF. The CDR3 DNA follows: TGTGCCAGCAAAGGCGGGACAGGGCAGTTCTTC.

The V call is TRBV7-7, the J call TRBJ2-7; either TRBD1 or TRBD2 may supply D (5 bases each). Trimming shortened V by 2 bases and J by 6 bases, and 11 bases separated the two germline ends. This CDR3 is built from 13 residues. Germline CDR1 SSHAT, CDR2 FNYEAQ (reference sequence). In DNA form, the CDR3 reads TGTGCCAGCAGCTTAAGAGGGGCGGGCGAGCAGTACTTC. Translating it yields CASSLRGAGEQYF.

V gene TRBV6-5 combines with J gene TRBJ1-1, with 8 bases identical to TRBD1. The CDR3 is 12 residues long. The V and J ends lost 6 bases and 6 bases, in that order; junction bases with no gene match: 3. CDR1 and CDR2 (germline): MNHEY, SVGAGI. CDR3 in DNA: TGTGCCAGCAGCTCAGGGGGCCCTGAAGCTTTCTTT. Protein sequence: CASSSGGPEAFF.

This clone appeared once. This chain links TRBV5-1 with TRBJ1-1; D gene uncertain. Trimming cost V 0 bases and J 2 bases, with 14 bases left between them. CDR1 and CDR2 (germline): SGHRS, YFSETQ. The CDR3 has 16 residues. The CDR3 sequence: CASSLESPSPNTEAFF. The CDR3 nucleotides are TGCGCCAGCAGCTTGGAATCCCCATCACCCAACACTGAAGCTTTCTTT.

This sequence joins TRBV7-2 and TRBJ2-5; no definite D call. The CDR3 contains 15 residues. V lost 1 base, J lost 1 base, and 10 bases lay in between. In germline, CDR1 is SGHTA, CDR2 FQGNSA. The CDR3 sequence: CASSLETTSQETQYF. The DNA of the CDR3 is TGTGCCAGCAGCTTAGAGACGACTTCCCAAGAGACCCAGTACTTC.

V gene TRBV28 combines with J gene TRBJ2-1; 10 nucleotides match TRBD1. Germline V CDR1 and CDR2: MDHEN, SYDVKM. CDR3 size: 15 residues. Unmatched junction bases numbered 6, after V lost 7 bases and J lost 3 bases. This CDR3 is CASTPGQGNYNEQFF. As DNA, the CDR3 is TGTGCCAGCACTCCGGGACAGGGGAACTACAATGAGCAGTTCTTC.

The CDR3 spells CASRLGTGTF. Written as DNA, the CDR3 is TGTGCAAGTCGCTTAGGGACAGGGACGTTT. The genes are TRBV12-2 and TRBJ1-5; whether TRBD1, the table's D call, matches the DNA was not checked. TRBV12-2 constitutes a pseudogene. CDR3 length: 10 residues.